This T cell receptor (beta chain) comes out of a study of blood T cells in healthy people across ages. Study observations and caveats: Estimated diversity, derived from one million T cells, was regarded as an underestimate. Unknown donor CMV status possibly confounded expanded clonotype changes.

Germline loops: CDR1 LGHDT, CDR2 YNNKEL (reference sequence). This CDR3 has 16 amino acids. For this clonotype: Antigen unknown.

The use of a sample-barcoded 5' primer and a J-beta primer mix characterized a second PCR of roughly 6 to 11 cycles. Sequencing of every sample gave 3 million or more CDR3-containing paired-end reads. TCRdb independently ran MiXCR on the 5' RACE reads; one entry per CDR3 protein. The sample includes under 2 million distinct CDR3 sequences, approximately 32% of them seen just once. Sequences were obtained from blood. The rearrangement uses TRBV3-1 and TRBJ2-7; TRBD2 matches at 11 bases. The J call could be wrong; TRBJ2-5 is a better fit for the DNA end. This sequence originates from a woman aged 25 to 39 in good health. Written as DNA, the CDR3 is TGTGCCAGCAGCGATATAGCGGGGGGGCAACGAGAGACCCAGTACTTC. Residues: CASSDIAGGQRETQYF.